The TCR beta chain described here comes from a study of control samples from healthy donors and cancer patients. This CDR3 has 14 residues. The ends were cut back, 3 bases at V and 3 bases at J, with 9 bases in the middle. Looked up from germline, CDR1 is SGHTA and CDR2 is FQGNSA. Profiling relied on immunoSEQ multiplex PCR, and the TCRdb table lists in-frame clones only, not all of them. This sample has some 67,000 clones; over 85% occur once, and the top ten carry 15% to 20%. This receptor was identified in a man in his 60s with lung cancer. This sequence joins TRBV7-2 and TRBJ1-5; no reliable D call. Input material: PBMCs. This chain's CDR3 is CASSLQIINQPQHF. CDR3 coding DNA: TGTGCCAGCAGCTTGCAGATAATCAATCAGCCCCAGCATTTT.